A single sample is the source of the 8 T cell receptor beta chains below, sequenced in a study of blood T cell repertoires in COVID-19. TCRdb's table, derived via immunoSEQ multiplex PCR, lists solely in-frame clones and lacks some. The sample records around 300,000 clones, almost 90% being singletons. What was sequenced was peripheral blood. Source of these receptors: a woman aged 25 to 39 with COVID-19, enrolled during active disease.

With respect to this clone: Other nucleotide sequences in the sample specify the same CDR3. The CDR3 here is CASSLSTANTGELFF. The DNA for the CDR3 is TGCGCCAGCAGCTTGTCGACAGCTAACACCGGGGAGCTGTTTTTT. V gene TRBV5-1 combines with J gene TRBJ2-2; the D gene is possibly TRBD1 (5 bases). This CDR3 contains 15 residues. CDR1 is SGHRS and CDR2 is YFSETQ in the germline V gene. With 1 base removed from V and 2 bases from J, the gap between germline ends came to 9 bases.

This clone was seen only once. The chain couples TRBV5-1 to TRBJ1-1; unclear D gene. This CDR3 is 14 amino acids long. Per germline, CDR1 SGHRS and CDR2 YFSETQ. Trimming cost V 0 bases and J 0 bases, with 6 bases left between them. The CDR3 loop is CASSLGRLNTEAFF. The CDR3 DNA reads as TGCGCCAGCAGCTTGGGCAGGCTGAACACTGAAGCTTTCTTT.

In this sample, this clone turned up once. The chain links TRBV6-2 or TRBV6-3 to TRBJ1-1; TRBD1 matches at 8 bases. Looked up from germline, CDR1 is MNHEY and CDR2 is SVGEGT. With V trimmed by 3 bases and J by 1 base, 1 base remained unmatched. CDR3 length: 14 amino acids. The CDR3 region is CASSYTGGNTEAFF. The CDR3 nucleotides are TGTGCCAGCAGTTATACAGGGGGGAACACTGAAGCTTTCTTT.

This clone was seen once. Different DNA sequences within this sample yield the same CDR3. This rearrangement joins TRBV5-1 to TRBJ2-5, with D unresolved. CDR3 length equals 14 residues. Germline V CDR1 and CDR2: SGHRS, YFSETQ. Between the trimmed V and J ends, which lost 3 bases and 1 base, there was a span of 10 bases. The CDR3 reads CASSSGGSQETQYF. The DNA for the CDR3 is TGCGCCAGCAGCTCCGGCGGATCCCAAGAGACCCAGTACTTC.

J is TRBJ1-1 and V is TRBV6-5; TRBD1 aligns across 7 bases. The CDR3 is made up of 16 amino acids. Per the germline V gene, CDR1 is MNHEY and CDR2 is SVGAGI. The J segment lost 2 bases and the V segment lost 0 bases, leaving 6 bases of the junction unmatched. CDR3 sequence reads: CASSYSLGQSNTEAFF. Written as DNA, the CDR3 is TGTGCCAGCAGTTACTCGCTGGGACAGTCTAACACTGAAGCTTTCTTT.

The table lists this clone with a few counts. The genes are TRBV10-3 and TRBJ1-3, with TRBD1 matching 10 bases. With 6 bases clipped from V and 0 bases from J, the junction kept 5 bases outside the gene matches. The CDR3 extends over 16 amino acids. The germline gives CDR1 ENHRY, CDR2 SYGVKD. The CDR3: CAIRAGTGVSGNTIYF. CDR3 coding DNA: TGTGCCATCAGAGCCGGGACAGGGGTCTCTGGAAACACCATATATTTT.

Only a few counts were recorded for this clone. V is TRBV6-6 and J is TRBJ2-7, with TRBD1 matching 7 bases. Germline V gene data show CDR1 as MNHNY and CDR2 as SVGAGI (reference sequence). CDR3 length: 15 amino acids. Unmatched junction bases numbered 10, after V lost 6 bases and J lost 2 bases. The CDR3 coding sequence is TGTGCCAGCAGCCCTCGACAGGGAGCCGCCTACGAGCAGTACTTC. Translated: CASSPRQGAAYEQYF.

This clone has more than one count but fewer than ten. V and J are TRBV10-3 and TRBJ1-1, with D tentatively TRBD1 (5 bases). Per germline, CDR1 ENHRY and CDR2 SYGVKD. Trimming removed 3 bases from V and 3 bases from J, with 11 bases in between. This CDR3 is built from 14 residues. CDR3 coding DNA: TGTGCCATCAGTGATTGGGGGGTGGACACTGAAGCTTTCTTT. Protein product: CAISDWGVDTEAFF.